The 21 T cell receptor beta chains reported below all come from one sample, sequenced in a study of response to subunit inactivated influenza vaccine. TCRdb redid the calling of the RT-PCR reads with MiXCR, one entry per CDR3 protein. This table holds 200,000 to 300,000 distinct CDR3 sequences, 9% to 15% found once. Sequences were derived from non-naive T cells sorted from PBMCs, sampled 14 to 15 days before vaccination. All receptors derive from a man aged 45-65 years who received an inactivated influenza vaccine.

V and J are TRBV3-1 and TRBJ1-3; 7 bases are shared with TRBD1. Germline V gives CDR1 LGHDT, CDR2 YNNKEL (reference sequence). Unmatched junction bases numbered 2, after V lost 0 bases and J lost 9 bases. CDR3 length: 13 residues. In DNA, the CDR3 is TGTGCCAGCAGCCAAGATACAGGGGCCACCATATATTTT. This sequence encodes CASSQDTGATIYF.

The chain is built from TRBV4-3 and TRBJ2-3; D is uncertain. The V and J ends lost 5 bases and 2 bases respectively, with 17 bases between them. The CDR3 runs to 16 residues. From germline, CDR1 is LGHNA and CDR2 YSLEER. The CDR3 region has the DNA TGCGCCAGCAGCGCCACGGTCTACCCCCTCACAGATACGCAGTATTTT. This encodes CASSATVYPLTDTQYF.

This clonotype was seen more than once but under ten times. The chain links TRBV6-2 or TRBV6-3 to TRBJ2-1; no reliable D call. Trimming left V 8 bases short and J 7 bases short, with 9 bases between. Germline CDR1 and CDR2: MNHEY and SVGEGT. The CDR3 extends over 11 amino acids. CDR3 region: CASCGVNEQFF. CDR3 in DNA: TGTGCCAGCTGTGGGGTAAATGAGCAGTTCTTC.

This clonotype showed up many times. The chain employs TRBV27 and TRBJ1-4; the D gene is possibly TRBD1 (5 bases). The V end lost 10 bases, the J end lost 8 bases, and 20 bases lay between the germline ends. Germline V CDR1 and CDR2: MNHEY, SMNVEV (reference sequence). The CDR3 covers 14 residues. DNA of the CDR3: TGTGCCACTATTGCGGGGGAACCAGGAGAAAAACTGTTTTTT. This gives the protein CATIAGEPGEKLFF.

This clonotype was seen a few times. The chain couples TRBV27 to TRBJ2-2, with 8 bases identical to TRBD1. V was pared by 2 bases and J by 7 bases, with 9 bases of the junction left unmatched. The CDR3 is 16 residues long. Looked up from germline, CDR1 is MNHEY and CDR2 is SMNVEV (reference sequence). The CDR3 nucleotides read TGTGCCAGCAGTTTACTTCCAGGGGGCCGAAACGGGGAGCTGTTTTTT. It translates to CASSLLPGGRNGELFF.

This clonotype has a count of ten or more. This rearrangement joins TRBV7-2 to TRBJ2-5, with 9 bases lining up with TRBD2. Per the germline V gene, CDR1 is SGHTA and CDR2 is FQGNSA. The CDR3 totals 17 residues. Germline trimming cut 6 bases from V and 2 bases from J; bases unmatched to any gene: 13. The CDR3, as DNA: TGTGCCAGCAGTCCAATTAGGGGCGGGGGGGTGCAAGAGACCCAGTACTTC. It is translated as CASSPIRGGGVQETQYF.

This clonotype was counted ten times or more. V and J are TRBV11-2 and TRBJ2-7; D remains unclear. Trimming pared 0 bases from V and 3 bases from J, leaving 12 bases between. From germline, CDR1 is SGHAT and CDR2 FQNNGV. This CDR3 spans 15 amino acids. The CDR3 spells CASSLDPTFGYEQYF. The CDR3 coding sequence is TGTGCCAGCAGCTTAGATCCTACCTTCGGCTACGAGCAGTACTTC.

Here the CDR3 reads CASSSTGWDEQFF. In DNA, the CDR3 is TGTGCCAGCAGCTCTACAGGGTGGGATGAGCAGTTCTTC. This sequence joins TRBV11-3 and TRBJ2-1, with D maybe TRBD1 (6 bases). Germline CDR1 SGHNT, CDR2 YENEEA. Between the trimmed V and J ends, which lost 4 bases and 8 bases, there was a span of 12 bases. The CDR3 consists of 13 residues.

This clonotype has just a few counts. This chain uses TRBV6-1 with TRBJ2-5, with D perhaps TRBD1 (5 bases). In germline, CDR1 is MNHNS, CDR2 SASEGT. The CDR3 runs to 12 residues. V shed 8 bases and J shed 2 bases, with 9 bases lying between them. CDR3 nucleotides: TGTGCCAGCCGAAGACAGCAAGAGACCCAGTACTTC. Its protein product is CASRRQQETQYF.

This clonotype has only a few counts. The chain employs TRBV14 and TRBJ2-3, with 7 bases that match TRBD2. CDR1 and CDR2 (germline): SGHDN, FVKESK. CDR3 size: 15 residues. V lost 2 bases and J lost 2; bases outside the gene matches: 4. CDR3 sequence: CASSQWRGNTDTQYF. The CDR3 DNA reads as TGTGCCAGCAGCCAATGGCGGGGGAACACAGATACGCAGTATTTT. Filled out from reference TRBV14 and TRBJ2-3, the complete variable domain reads EAGVTQFPSHSVIEKGQTVTLRCDPISGHDNLYWYRRVMGKEIKFLLHFVKESKQDESGMPNNRFLAERTGGTYSTLKVQPAELEDSGVYFCASSQWRGNTDTQYFGPGTRLTVL.

This chain uses TRBV9 with TRBJ1-1; D not certain. CDR1 is SGDLS, CDR2 YYNGEE, per germline. This CDR3 has 15 amino acids. V was cut by 0 bases and J by 0 bases, with 9 bases left in between. This CDR3 reads CASSVVPAMNTEAFF. The CDR3 DNA reads TGTGCCAGCAGCGTAGTCCCAGCCATGAACACTGAAGCTTTCTTT.

This clonotype was observed a few times. The genes are TRBV14 and TRBJ2-7, with 8 bases fitting TRBD1. Per the germline V gene, CDR1 is SGHDN and CDR2 is FVKESK. V shed 0 bases and J 0 bases; nucleotides not matched to a gene: 1. This CDR3 is 15 amino acids long. CDR3: CASSQDRGHSYEQYF. The CDR3 DNA reads as TGTGCCAGCAGCCAAGACAGGGGGCACTCCTACGAGCAGTACTTC. The full variable domain, with the rest looked up from reference TRBV14 and TRBJ2-7, is EAGVTQFPSHSVIEKGQTVTLRCDPISGHDNLYWYRRVMGKEIKFLLHFVKESKQDESGMPNNRFLAERTGGTYSTLKVQPAELEDSGVYFCASSQDRGHSYEQYFGPGTRLTVT.

This clonotype has just a few counts. The V gene is TRBV10-2, the J gene TRBJ2-1; 8 bases fit TRBD1. The V gene's germline CDR1 is WSHSY and CDR2 SAAADI. The CDR3 covers 13 residues. V dropped 6 bases and J dropped 7; count of bases not matched to a gene: 5. The CDR3 region has the DNA TGCGCCAGCAGGACAGGGGAGGATAATGAGCAGTTCTTC. Amino acids: CASRTGEDNEQFF.

V usage is TRBV7-2 and J usage is TRBJ2-7; TRBD2 matches 9 bases. V was pared by 5 bases and J by 3 bases, with 8 bases of the junction left unmatched. Germline assignment: CDR1 SGHTA and CDR2 FQGNSA. This CDR3 spans 15 amino acids. CDR3 sequence (DNA): TGTGCCAGCAGCCCTAGCGGGATTGTTTACTACGAGCAGTACTTC. It specifies CASSPSGIVYYEQYF.

This clonotype was found a few times. This rearrangement joins TRBV24-1 to TRBJ2-5, with TRBD2 matching 10 bases. The germline CDR1 and CDR2 sequences are KGHDR and SFDVKD. Germline trimming cut 8 bases from V and 3 bases from J; bases unmatched to any gene: 8. The CDR3 extends over 15 amino acids. CDR3 sequence (DNA): TGTGCCACCACCGACCCTAGCGGGGGTAAAGAGACCCAGTACTTC. It codes for CATTDPSGGKETQYF.

The CDR3 sequence: CASSYFPRGFGGELFF. CDR3 bases: TGTGCCAGCAGTTACTTCCCGCGGGGTTTCGGCGGGGAGCTGTTTTTT. The chain uses TRBV6-2 or TRBV6-3 and TRBJ2-2, with D perhaps matching TRBD2 (6 bases). The CDR3 runs to 16 residues. Germline loops: CDR1 MNHEY, CDR2 SVGEGT. The V end lost 1 base, the J end lost 7 bases, and 16 bases lay between the germline ends.

In its sample, this clonotype was seen many times. The chain links TRBV28 to TRBJ2-7, with D hard to call. V was shortened by 4 bases and J by 4 bases, with 14 bases between the two germline ends. This CDR3 has 14 amino acids. CDR1 is MDHEN and CDR2 is SYDVKM in the germline V gene. Written as DNA, the CDR3 is TGTGCCAGCAGTTCCCCCACGTCTGTTTACGAGCAGTACTTC. Amino acid sequence: CASSSPTSVYEQYF.

The chain couples TRBV18 to TRBJ2-7; the D is unclear. Looked up from germline, CDR1 is KGHSH and CDR2 is LQKENI. V was shortened by 2 bases and J by 0 bases, with 8 bases between the two germline ends. The CDR3 has 14 residues. The DNA for the CDR3 is TGTGCCAGCTCACCAAGTGGGGTCTCCTACGAGCAGTACTTC. Translated: CASSPSGVSYEQYF.

This chain links TRBV6-1 with TRBJ2-7; TRBD1 matches 8 bases. Trimming removed 5 bases from V and 3 bases from J; junction bases left unmatched: 3. The CDR3 extends over 13 amino acids. Germline CDR1 is MNHNS and CDR2 is SASEGT. CDR3 residues: CASSPDRDYEQYF. Written as DNA, the CDR3 is TGTGCCAGCAGTCCGGACAGGGACTACGAGCAGTACTTC.

In its sample, this clonotype was seen a few times. The rearrangement uses TRBV28 and TRBJ2-7; D gene uncertain. From germline, CDR1 is MDHEN and CDR2 SYDVKM. CDR3 length equals 12 residues. The V end was cut by 7 bases, the J end by 6 bases, with 13 bases between. Written as DNA, the CDR3 is TGTGCCAGCACATTCGGAGTTTCCGAGCAGTACTTC. Protein sequence: CASTFGVSEQYF. The variable domain in full, completed from reference TRBV28 and TRBJ2-7, reads DVKVTQSSRYLVKRTGEKVFLECVQDMDHENMFWYRQDPGLGLRLIYFSYDVKMKEKGDIPEGYSVSREKKERFSLILESASTNQTSMYLCASTFGVSEQYFGPGTRLTVT.

The chain couples TRBV10-3 to TRBJ2-1; 10 bases fit TRBD2. Trimming at V came to 3 bases and at J to 6 bases, leaving 5 bases not matched to a gene. Germline V CDR1 and CDR2: ENHRY, SYGVKD. The CDR3 has 15 amino acids. This CDR3 is CAISDPSSGSNEQFF. In DNA, the CDR3 is TGTGCCATCAGTGACCCTTCTAGCGGGAGCAATGAGCAGTTCTTC.